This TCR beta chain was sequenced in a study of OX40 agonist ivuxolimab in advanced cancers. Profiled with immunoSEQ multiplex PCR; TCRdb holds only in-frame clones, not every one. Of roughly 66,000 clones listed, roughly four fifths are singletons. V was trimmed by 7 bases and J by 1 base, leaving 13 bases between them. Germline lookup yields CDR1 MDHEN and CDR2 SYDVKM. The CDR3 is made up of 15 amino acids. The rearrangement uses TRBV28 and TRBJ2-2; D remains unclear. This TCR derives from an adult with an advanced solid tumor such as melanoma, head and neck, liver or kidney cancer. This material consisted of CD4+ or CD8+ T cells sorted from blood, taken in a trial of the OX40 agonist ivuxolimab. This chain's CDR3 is CASTDLLLNTGELFF. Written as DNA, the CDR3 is TGTGCCAGCACTGACTTGCTATTGAACACCGGGGAGCTGTTTTTT.